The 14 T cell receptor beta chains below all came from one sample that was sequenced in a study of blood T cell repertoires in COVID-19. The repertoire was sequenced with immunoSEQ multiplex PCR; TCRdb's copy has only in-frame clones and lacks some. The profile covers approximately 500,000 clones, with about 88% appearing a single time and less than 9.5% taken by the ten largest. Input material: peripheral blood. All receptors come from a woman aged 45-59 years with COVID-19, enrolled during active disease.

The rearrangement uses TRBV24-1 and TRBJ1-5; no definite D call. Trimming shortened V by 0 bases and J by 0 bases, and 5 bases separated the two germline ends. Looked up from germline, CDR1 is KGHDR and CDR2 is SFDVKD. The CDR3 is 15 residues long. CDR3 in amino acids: CATSDLKSSNQPQHF. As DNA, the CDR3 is TGTGCCACCAGTGATTTGAAGAGTAGCAATCAGCCCCAGCATTTT.

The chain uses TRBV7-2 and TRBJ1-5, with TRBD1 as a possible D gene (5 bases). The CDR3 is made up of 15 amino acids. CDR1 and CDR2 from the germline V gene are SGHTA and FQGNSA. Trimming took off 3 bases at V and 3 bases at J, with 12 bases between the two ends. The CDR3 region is CASSLGHTPNQPQHF. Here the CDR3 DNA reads TGTGCCAGCAGCTTGGGGCACACCCCCAATCAGCCCCAGCATTTT.

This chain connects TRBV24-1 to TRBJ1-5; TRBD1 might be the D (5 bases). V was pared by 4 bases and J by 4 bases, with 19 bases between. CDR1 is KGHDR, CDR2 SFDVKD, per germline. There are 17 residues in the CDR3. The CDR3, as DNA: TGTGCCACCAGTGACAAAGACAGTACCAAGGGAAATCAGCCCCAGCATTTT. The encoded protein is CATSDKDSTKGNQPQHF.

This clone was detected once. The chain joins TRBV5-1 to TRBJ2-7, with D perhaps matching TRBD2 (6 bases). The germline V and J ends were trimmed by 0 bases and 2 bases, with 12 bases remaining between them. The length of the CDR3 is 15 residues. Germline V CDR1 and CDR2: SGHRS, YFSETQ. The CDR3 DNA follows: TGCGCCAGCAGCTTGGAGGCGGGGCCCCCCTACGAGCAGTACTTC. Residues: CASSLEAGPPYEQYF.

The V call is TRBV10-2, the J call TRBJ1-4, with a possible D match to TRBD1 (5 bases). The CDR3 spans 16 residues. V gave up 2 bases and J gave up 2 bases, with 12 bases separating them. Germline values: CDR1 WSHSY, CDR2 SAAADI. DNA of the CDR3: TGCGCCAGCAGTGAGCCTACAGGCACCACTAATGAAAAACTGTTTTTT. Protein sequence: CASSEPTGTTNEKLFF.

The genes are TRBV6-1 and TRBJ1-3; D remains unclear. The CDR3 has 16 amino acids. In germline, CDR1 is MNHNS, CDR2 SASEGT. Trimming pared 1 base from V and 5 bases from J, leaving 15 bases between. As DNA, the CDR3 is TGTGCCAGCAGTGAAGAGGCCCGCGACTTGCGAAACACCATATATTTT. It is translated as CASSEEARDLRNTIYF.

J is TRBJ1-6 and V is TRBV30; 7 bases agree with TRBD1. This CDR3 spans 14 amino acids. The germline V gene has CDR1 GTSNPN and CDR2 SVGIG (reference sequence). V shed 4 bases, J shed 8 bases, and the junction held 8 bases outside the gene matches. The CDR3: CAWTRQGEYSPLHF. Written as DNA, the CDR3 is TGTGCCTGGACTCGACAGGGAGAGTATTCACCCCTCCACTTT.

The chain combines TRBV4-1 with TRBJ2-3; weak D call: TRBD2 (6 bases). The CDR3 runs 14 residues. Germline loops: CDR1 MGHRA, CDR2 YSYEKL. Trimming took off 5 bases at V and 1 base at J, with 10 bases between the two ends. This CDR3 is CASSKGEGTDTQYF. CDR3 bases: TGCGCCAGCAGCAAAGGGGAGGGCACAGATACGCAGTATTTT.

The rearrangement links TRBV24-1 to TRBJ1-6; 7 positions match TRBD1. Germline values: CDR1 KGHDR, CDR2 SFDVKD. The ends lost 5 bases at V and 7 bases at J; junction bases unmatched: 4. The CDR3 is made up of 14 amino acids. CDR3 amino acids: CATSGTGPNSPLHF. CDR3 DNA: TGTGCCACCAGTGGGACAGGACCCAATTCACCCCTCCACTTT.

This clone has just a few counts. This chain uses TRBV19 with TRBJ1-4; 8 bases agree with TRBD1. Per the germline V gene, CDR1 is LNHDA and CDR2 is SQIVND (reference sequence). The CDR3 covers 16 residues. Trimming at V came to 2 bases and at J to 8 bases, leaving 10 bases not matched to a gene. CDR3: CASSISAGGFGEKLFF. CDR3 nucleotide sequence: TGTGCCAGTAGTATATCGGCAGGGGGCTTTGGGGAAAAACTGTTTTTT.

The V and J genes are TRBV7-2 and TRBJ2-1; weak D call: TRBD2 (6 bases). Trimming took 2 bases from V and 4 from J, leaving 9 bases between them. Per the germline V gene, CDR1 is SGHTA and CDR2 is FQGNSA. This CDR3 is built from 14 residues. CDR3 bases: TGTGCCAGCAGCTTAAGGCGGGGATACAATGAGCAGTTCTTC. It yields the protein CASSLRRGYNEQFF.

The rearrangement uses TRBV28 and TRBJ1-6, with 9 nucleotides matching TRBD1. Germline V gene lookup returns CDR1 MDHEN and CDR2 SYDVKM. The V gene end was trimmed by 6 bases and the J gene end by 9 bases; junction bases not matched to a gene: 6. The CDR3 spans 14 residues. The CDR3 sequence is CASRATGGGSPLHF. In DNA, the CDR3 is TGTGCCAGCAGGGCTACAGGGGGCGGTTCACCCCTCCACTTT.

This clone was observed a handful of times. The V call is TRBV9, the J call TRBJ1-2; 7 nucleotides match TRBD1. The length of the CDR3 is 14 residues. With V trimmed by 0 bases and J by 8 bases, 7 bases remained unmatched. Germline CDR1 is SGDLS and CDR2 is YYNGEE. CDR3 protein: CASSVGGGAEGYTF. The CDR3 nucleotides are TGTGCCAGCAGCGTAGGAGGGGGCGCGGAAGGCTACACCTTC.

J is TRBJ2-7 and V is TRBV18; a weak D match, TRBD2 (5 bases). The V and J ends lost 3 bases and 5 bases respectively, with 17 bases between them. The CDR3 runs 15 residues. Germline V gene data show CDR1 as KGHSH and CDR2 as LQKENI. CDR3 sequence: CASSPRRGSDNEQYF. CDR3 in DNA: TGTGCCAGCTCACCTCGGAGAGGGTCGGATAACGAGCAGTACTTC.